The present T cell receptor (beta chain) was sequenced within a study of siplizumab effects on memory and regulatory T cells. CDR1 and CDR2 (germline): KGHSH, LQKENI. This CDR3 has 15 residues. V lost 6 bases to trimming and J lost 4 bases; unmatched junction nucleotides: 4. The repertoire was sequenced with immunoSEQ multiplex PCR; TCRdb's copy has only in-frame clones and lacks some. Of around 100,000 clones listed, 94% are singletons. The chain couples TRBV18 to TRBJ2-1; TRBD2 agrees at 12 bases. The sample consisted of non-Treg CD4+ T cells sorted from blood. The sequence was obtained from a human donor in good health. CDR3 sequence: CASSRLAGEYNEQFF. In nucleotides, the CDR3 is TGTGCCAGCTCCCGACTAGCGGGGGAATACAATGAGCAGTTCTTC.